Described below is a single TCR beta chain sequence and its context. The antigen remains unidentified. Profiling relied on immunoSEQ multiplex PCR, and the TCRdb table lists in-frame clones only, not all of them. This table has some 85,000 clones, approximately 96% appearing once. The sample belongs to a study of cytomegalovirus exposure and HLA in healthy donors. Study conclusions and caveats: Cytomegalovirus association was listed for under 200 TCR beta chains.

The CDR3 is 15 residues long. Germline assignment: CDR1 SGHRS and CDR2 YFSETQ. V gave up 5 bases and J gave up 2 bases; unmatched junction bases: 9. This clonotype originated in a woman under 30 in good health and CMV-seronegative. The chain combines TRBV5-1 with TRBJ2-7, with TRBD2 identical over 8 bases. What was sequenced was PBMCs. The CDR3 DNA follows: TGCGCCAGCAGGTACATTGAAGCGGGGGCCTACGAGCAGTACTTC. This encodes CASRYIEAGAYEQYF.